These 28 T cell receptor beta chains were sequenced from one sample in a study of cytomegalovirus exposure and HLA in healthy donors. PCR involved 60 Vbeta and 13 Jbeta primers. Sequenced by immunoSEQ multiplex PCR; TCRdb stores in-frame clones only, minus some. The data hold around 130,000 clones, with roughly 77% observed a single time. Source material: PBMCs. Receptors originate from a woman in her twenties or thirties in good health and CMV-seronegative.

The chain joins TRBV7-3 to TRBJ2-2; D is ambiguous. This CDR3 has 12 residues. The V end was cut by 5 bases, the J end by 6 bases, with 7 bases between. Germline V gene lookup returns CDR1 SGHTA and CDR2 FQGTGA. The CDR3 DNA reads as TGTGCCAGCAGCCCCACGGCCGGGGAGCTGTTTTTT. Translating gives CASSPTAGELFF.

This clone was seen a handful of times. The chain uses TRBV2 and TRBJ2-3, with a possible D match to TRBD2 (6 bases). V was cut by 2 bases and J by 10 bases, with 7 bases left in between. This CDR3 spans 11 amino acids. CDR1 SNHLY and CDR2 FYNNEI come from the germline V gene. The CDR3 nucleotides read TGTGCCAGCAGTGAACGGAGGGCGCAGTATTTT. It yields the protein CASSERRAQYF.

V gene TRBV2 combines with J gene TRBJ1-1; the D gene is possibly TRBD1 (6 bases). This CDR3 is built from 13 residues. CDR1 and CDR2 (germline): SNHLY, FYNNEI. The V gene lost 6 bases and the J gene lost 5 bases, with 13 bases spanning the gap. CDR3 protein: CASRYQTGTEAFF. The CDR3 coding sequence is TGTGCCAGCAGGTATCAGACAGGAACTGAAGCTTTCTTT.

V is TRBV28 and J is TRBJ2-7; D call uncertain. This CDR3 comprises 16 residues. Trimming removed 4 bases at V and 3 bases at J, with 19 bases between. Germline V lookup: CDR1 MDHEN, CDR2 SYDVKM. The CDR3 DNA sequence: TGTGCCAGCAGTTCGCCCTGGCGTCTCAGGATCTACGAGCAGTACTTC. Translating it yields CASSSPWRLRIYEQYF. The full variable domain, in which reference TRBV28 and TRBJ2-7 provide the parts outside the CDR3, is DVKVTQSSRYLVKRTGEKVFLECVQDMDHENMFWYRQDPGLGLRLIYFSYDVKMKEKGDIPEGYSVSREKKERFSLILESASTNQTSMYLCASSSPWRLRIYEQYFGPGTRLTVT.

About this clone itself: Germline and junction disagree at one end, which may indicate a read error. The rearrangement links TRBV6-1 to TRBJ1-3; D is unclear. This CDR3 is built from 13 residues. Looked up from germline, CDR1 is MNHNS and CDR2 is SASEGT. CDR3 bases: TGTGCCAGCAGGGAGGGCTCTGGAAACACCATGTATTTT. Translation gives CASREGSGNTMYF.

DNA of the CDR3: TGTGCCAGCAGCCCGGGGGGCAGATCCAAGAGCTCCTACAATGAGCAGTTCTTC. Translation gives CASSPGGRSKSSYNEQFF. This chain links TRBV9 with TRBJ2-1; D is perhaps TRBD2 (7 bases). This CDR3 spans 18 amino acids. Trimming cost V 4 bases and J 0 bases, with 20 bases left between them. Germline-derived CDR1 and CDR2 are SGDLS and YYNGEE. The whole variable domain, filled in from reference TRBV9 and TRBJ2-1, reads DSGVTQTPKHLITATGQRVTLRCSPRSGDLSVYWYQQSLDQGLQFLIQYYNGEERAKGNILERFSAQQFPDLHSELNLSSLELGDSALYFCASSPGGRSKSSYNEQFFGPGTRLTVL.

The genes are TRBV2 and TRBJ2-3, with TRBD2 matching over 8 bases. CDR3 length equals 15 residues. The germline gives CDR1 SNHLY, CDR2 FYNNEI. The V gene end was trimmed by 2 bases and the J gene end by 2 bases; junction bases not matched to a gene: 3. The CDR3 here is CASSERRGVTDTQYF. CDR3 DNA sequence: TGTGCCAGCAGTGAACGGCGGGGGGTCACAGATACGCAGTATTTT. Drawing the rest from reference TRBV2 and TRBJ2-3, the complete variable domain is EPEVTQTPSHQVTQMGQEVILRCVPISNHLYFYWYRQILGQKVEFLVSFYNNEISEKSEIFDDQFSVERPDGSNFTLKIRSTKLEDSAMYFCASSERRGVTDTQYFGPGTRLTVL.

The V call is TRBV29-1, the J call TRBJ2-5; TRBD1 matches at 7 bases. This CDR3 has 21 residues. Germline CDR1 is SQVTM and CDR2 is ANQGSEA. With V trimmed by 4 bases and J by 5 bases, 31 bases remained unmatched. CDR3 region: CSVVLLPRDRVSRMVGETQYF. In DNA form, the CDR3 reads TGCAGCGTTGTGCTCTTGCCTAGAGACAGGGTGTCACGGATGGTAGGGGAGACCCAGTACTTC.

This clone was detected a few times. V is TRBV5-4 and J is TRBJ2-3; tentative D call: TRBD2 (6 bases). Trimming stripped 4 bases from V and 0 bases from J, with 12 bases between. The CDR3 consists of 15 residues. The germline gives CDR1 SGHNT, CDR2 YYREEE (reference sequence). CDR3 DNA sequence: TGTGCCAGCAGCCCGCGGGACTTGAGCACAGATACGCAGTATTTT. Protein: CASSPRDLSTDTQYF.

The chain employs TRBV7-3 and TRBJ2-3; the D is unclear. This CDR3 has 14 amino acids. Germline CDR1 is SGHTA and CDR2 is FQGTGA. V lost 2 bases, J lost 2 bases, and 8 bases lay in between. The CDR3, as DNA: TGTGCCAGCAGCTTAGCGGTGAACACAGATACGCAGTATTTT. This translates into CASSLAVNTDTQYF. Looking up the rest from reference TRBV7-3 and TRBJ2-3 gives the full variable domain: GAGVSQTPSNKVTEKGKYVELRCDPISGHTALYWYRQSLGQGPEFLIYFQGTGAADDSGLPNDRFFAVRPEGSVSTLKIQRTERGDSAVYLCASSLAVNTDTQYFGPGTRLTVL.

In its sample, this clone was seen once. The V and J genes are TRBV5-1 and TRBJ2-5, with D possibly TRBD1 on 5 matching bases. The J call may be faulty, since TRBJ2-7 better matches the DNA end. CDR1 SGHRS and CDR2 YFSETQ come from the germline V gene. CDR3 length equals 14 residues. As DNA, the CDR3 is TGCGCCAGCAGCTTGGGGCAGGGTGAGGACGAGCAGTACTTC. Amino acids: CASSLGQGEDEQYF.

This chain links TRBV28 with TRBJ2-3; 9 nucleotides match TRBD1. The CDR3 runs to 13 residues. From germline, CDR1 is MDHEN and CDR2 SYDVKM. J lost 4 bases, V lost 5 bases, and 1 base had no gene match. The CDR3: CASSRQGADTQYF. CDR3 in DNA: TGTGCCAGCAGTAGACAGGGGGCAGATACGCAGTATTTT.

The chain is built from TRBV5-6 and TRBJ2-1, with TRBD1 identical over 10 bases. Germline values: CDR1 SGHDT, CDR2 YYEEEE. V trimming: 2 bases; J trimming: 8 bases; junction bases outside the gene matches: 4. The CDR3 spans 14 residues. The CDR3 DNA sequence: TGTGCCAGCAGCTTACCGACAGGGGGCTATGAGCAGTTCTTC. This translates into CASSLPTGGYEQFF. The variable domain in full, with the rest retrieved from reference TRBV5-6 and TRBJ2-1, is DAGVTQSPTHLIKTRGQQVTLRCSPKSGHDTVSWYQQALGQGPQFIFQYYEEEERQRGNFPDRFSGHQFPNYSSELNVNALLLGDSALYLCASSLPTGGYEQFFGPGTRLTVL.

CDR3 bases: TGTGCCAGCAGCTGGGACAGTTGGTCCAATGAGCAGTTCTTC. This codes for CASSWDSWSNEQFF. The rearrangement links TRBV5-5 to TRBJ2-1; 7 positions agree with TRBD1. This CDR3 comprises 14 residues. Trimming removed 3 bases from V and 6 bases from J; junction bases left unmatched: 6. Germline loops: CDR1 SGHKS, CDR2 YYEKEE (reference sequence).

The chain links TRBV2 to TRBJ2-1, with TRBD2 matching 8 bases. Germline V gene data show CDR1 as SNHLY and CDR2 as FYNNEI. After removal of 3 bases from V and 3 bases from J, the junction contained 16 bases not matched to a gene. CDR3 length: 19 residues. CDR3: CASSDKRGPLGGGYNEQFF. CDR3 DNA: TGTGCCAGCAGTGACAAGCGGGGGCCCCTAGGCGGAGGCTACAATGAGCAGTTCTTC.

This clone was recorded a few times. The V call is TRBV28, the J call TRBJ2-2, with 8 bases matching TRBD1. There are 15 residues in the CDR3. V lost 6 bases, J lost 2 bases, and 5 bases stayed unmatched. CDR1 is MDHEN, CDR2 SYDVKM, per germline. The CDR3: CASRSQGANTGELFF. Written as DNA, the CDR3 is TGTGCCAGCAGATCTCAGGGGGCTAACACCGGGGAGCTGTTTTTT.

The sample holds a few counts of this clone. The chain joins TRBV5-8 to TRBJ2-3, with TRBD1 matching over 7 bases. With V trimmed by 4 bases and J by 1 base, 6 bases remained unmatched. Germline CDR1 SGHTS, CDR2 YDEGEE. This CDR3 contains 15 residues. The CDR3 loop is CASSPTGAGTDTQYF. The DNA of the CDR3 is TGTGCCAGCAGCCCTACAGGGGCTGGCACAGATACGCAGTATTTT.

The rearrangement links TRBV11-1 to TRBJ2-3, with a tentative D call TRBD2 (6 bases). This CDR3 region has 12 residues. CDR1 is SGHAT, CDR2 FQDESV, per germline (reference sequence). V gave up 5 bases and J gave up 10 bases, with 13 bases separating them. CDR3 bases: TGTGCCAGCAGCGCCCAAGGCGGGGCGCAGTATTTT. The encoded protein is CASSAQGGAQYF. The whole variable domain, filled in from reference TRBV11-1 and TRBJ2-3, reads EAEVAQSPRYKITEKSQAVAFWCDPISGHATLYWYRQILGQGPELLVQFQDESVVDDSQLPKDRFSAERLKGVDSTLKIQPAELGDSAMYLCASSAQGGAQYFGPGTRLTVL.

The CDR3 loop reads CASSLVGGNQPQHF. DNA of the CDR3: TGTGCCAGCAGCTTGGTGGGCGGGAATCAGCCCCAGCATTTT. The V call is TRBV5-5, the J call TRBJ1-5; D gene unclear. Deletions cut 0 bases from V and 4 bases from J, with 8 bases between. This CDR3 has 14 residues. From germline, CDR1 is SGHKS and CDR2 YYEKEE (reference sequence).

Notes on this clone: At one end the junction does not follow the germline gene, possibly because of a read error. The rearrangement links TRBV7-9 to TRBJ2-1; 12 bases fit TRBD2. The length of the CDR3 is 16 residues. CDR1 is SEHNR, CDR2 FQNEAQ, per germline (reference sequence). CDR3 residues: CSSSGLAGGPGNEQFF. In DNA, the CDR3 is TGTTCCAGCAGCGGCCTAGCGGGAGGGCCGGGCAATGAGCAGTTCTTC. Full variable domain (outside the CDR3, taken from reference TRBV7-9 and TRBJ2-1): DTGVSQNPRHKITKRGQNVTFRCDPISEHNRLYWYRQTLGQGPEFLTYFQNEAQLEKSRLLSDRFSAERPKGSFSTLEIQRTEQGDSAMYLCSSSGLAGGPGNEQFFGPGTRLTVL.

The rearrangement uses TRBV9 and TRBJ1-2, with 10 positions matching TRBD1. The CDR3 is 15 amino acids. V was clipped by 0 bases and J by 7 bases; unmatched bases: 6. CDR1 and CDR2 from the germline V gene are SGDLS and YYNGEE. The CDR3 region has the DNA TGTGCCAGCAGCGTAGTGGGACAGGGGCTAGGTGGCTACACCTTC. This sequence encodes CASSVVGQGLGGYTF.

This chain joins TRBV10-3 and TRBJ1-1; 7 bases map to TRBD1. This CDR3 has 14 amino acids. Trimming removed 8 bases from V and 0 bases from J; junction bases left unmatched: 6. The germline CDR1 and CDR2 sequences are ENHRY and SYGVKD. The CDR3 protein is CAISRTGMNTEAFF. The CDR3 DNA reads TGTGCCATCTCTCGGACAGGCATGAACACTGAAGCTTTCTTT.

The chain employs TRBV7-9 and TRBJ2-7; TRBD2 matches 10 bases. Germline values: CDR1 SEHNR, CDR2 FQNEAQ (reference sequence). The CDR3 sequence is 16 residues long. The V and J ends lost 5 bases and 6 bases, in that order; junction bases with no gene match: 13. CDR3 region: CASSPDKAGGHFEQYF. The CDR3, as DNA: TGTGCCAGCAGCCCTGATAAAGCGGGAGGGCATTTCGAGCAGTACTTC.

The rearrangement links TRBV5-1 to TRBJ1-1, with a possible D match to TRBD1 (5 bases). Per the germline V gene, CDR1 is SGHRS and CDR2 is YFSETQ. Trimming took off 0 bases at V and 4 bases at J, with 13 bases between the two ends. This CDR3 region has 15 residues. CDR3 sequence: CASSLVREETTEAFF. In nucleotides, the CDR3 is TGCGCCAGCAGCTTGGTCAGGGAGGAAACCACTGAAGCTTTCTTT.

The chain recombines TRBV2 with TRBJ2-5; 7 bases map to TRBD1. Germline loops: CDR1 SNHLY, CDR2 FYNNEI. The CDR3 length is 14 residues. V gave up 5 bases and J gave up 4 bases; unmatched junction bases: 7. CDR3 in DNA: TGTGCCAGCAGTCGACAGGGTGTCGGAGAGACCCAGTACTTC. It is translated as CASSRQGVGETQYF.

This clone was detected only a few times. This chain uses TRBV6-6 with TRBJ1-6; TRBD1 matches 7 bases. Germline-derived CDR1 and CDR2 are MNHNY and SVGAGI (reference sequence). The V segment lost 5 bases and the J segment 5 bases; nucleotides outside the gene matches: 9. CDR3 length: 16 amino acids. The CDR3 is CASSPRTGPNNSPLHF. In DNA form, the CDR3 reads TGTGCCAGCAGTCCCCGGACAGGCCCGAATAATTCACCCCTCCACTTT.

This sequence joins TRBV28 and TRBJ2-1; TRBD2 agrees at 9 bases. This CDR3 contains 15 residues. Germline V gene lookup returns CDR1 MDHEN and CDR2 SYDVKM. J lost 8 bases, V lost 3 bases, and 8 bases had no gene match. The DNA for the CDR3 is TGTGCCAGCAGTTTGTGGCGGGGGGGCATCGATGAGCAGTTCTTC. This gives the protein CASSLWRGGIDEQFF.

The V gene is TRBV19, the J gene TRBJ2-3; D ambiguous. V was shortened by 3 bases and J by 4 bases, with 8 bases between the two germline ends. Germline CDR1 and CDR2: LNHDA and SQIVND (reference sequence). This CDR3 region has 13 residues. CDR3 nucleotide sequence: TGTGCCAGTAGTATCCAGTCTCCAGATACGCAGTATTTT. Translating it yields CASSIQSPDTQYF.